The 28 T cell receptor beta chains presented below share a single source sample, sequenced in a study of blood T cell repertoires in COVID-19. Repertoires were generated with immunoSEQ multiplex PCR, while TCRdb's copy carries only in-frame clones and drops some. The table lists under 250,000 clones, over 80% of them singletons. Sequences were obtained from peripheral blood. Receptors originate from a woman aged 40 to 55 who had recovered from COVID-19.

The chain uses TRBV2 and TRBJ1-5; 9 bases are a match to TRBD1. J was trimmed by 2 bases and V by 6 bases; bases with no gene match: 8. Germline assignment: CDR1 SNHLY and CDR2 FYNNEI. This CDR3 has 16 amino acids. As DNA, the CDR3 is TGTGCCAGCAGCATGCCTAGGACAGGGGGCAATCAGCCCCAGCATTTT. It encodes CASSMPRTGGNQPQHF. The entire variable domain, with the rest obtained from reference TRBV2 and TRBJ1-5, is as follows: EPEVTQTPSHQVTQMGQEVILRCVPISNHLYFYWYRQILGQKVEFLVSFYNNEISEKSEIFDDQFSVERPDGSNFTLKIRSTKLEDSAMYFCASSMPRTGGNQPQHFGDGTRLSIL.

The genes are TRBV6-1 and TRBJ1-6; 11 bases line up with TRBD1. V shed 1 base, J shed 7 bases, and the junction held 0 bases outside the gene matches. The CDR3 is made up of 15 amino acids. The germline V gene encodes CDR1 MNHNS and CDR2 SASEGT. The chain's CDR3 is CASSEGTGGNSPLHF. The CDR3 coding sequence is TGTGCCAGCAGTGAAGGGACAGGGGGCAATTCACCCCTCCACTTT.

V usage is TRBV5-6 and J usage is TRBJ1-3, with unresolved D. V lost 5 bases and J lost 0, with 12 bases in between. CDR1 and CDR2 from the germline V gene are SGHDT and YYEEEE. The CDR3 covers 15 residues. CDR3 loop: CASSSTRGSGNTIYF. The CDR3 region has the DNA TGTGCCAGCAGTTCCACCCGGGGCTCTGGAAACACCATATATTTT.

The chain uses TRBV11-2 and TRBJ2-5; 8 nucleotides agree with TRBD2. Trimming removed 3 bases from V and 1 base from J; junction bases left unmatched: 4. CDR3 size: 15 residues. Germline V gene sequence: CDR1 SGHAT, CDR2 FQNNGV. CDR3 sequence (DNA): TGTGCCAGCAGCTTCTTAGCGGGGAGCCAAGAGACCCAGTACTTC. Its protein product is CASSFLAGSQETQYF. Supplemented by reference TRBV11-2 and TRBJ2-5, the full variable domain reads EAGVAQSPRYKIIEKRQSVAFWCNPISGHATLYWYQQILGQGPKLLIQFQNNGVVDDSQLPKDRFSAERLKGVDSTLKIQPAKLEDSAVYLCASSFLAGSQETQYFGPGTRLLVL.

This chain uses TRBV7-2 with TRBJ1-2; 7 positions agree with TRBD1. CDR1 and CDR2 (germline): SGHTA, FQGNSA. This CDR3 is 14 amino acids long. Losses at the gene ends were 6 bases for V and 4 bases for J; bases not matched to a gene: 8. This chain's CDR3 is CASSQPGTVYGYTF. CDR3 nucleotide sequence: TGTGCCAGCAGTCAACCAGGGACAGTCTATGGCTACACCTTC.

The V gene is TRBV12-3 or TRBV12-4, the J gene TRBJ1-1; tentatively, D is TRBD1 (6 bases). The CDR3 spans 13 residues. The germline V and J ends were trimmed by 5 bases and 1 base, with 8 bases remaining between them. CDR3 protein: CASSRTANTEAFF. The CDR3, as DNA: TGTGCCAGCAGTAGGACAGCGAACACTGAAGCTTTCTTT.

CDR3 sequence: CASRCAGGLYQETQYF. DNA of the CDR3: TGTGCCAGCAGGTGTGCGGGGGGCCTCTACCAAGAGACCCAGTACTTC. The chain uses TRBV6-4 and TRBJ2-5; 8 bases match TRBD2. The length of the CDR3 is 16 residues. V dropped 6 bases and J dropped 0; count of bases not matched to a gene: 9. Germline V CDR1 and CDR2: MRHNA, SNTAGT.

This clone was seen more than once but under ten times. The chain uses TRBV10-3 and TRBJ2-5; 9 bases line up with TRBD2. This CDR3 spans 18 amino acids. The germline CDR1 and CDR2 sequences are ENHRY and SYGVKD. V lost 0 bases, J lost 3 bases, and 11 bases stayed unmatched. The CDR3 spells CAISESGGGAILKETQYF. As DNA, the CDR3 is TGTGCCATCAGTGAGTCTGGCGGGGGGGCCATTTTAAAAGAGACCCAGTACTTC.

The chain links TRBV5-1 to TRBJ1-4; TRBD1 agrees at 8 bases. CDR1 is SGHRS, CDR2 YFSETQ, per germline. This CDR3 spans 16 amino acids. V was pared by 0 bases and J by 5 bases, with 6 bases of the junction left unmatched. CDR3 sequence reads: CASSLGPRQGNEKLFF. CDR3 in DNA: TGCGCCAGCAGCTTGGGTCCGCGACAGGGGAATGAAAAACTGTTTTTT.

V usage is TRBV2 and J usage is TRBJ2-3; tentatively, D is TRBD2 (6 bases). The CDR3 contains 16 residues. Trimming took off 6 bases at V and 6 bases at J, with 22 bases between the two ends. Germline lookup yields CDR1 SNHLY and CDR2 FYNNEI. CDR3 sequence: CASSAQGLSSGDTQYF. CDR3 nucleotides: TGTGCCAGCAGCGCCCAGGGACTCAGTTCAGGGGATACGCAGTATTTT.

The V call is TRBV10-3, the J call TRBJ2-1; TRBD2 agrees at 11 bases. The CDR3 runs 14 residues. Germline V lookup: CDR1 ENHRY, CDR2 SYGVKD. The V gene end was trimmed by 2 bases and the J gene end by 8 bases; junction bases not matched to a gene: 2. For the CDR3, the DNA is TGTGCCATCAGTGAGACTAGCGGGGGATATGAGCAGTTCTTC. This codes for CAISETSGGYEQFF.

This chain uses TRBV7-8 with TRBJ1-3; a possible D gene is TRBD1 (6 bases). CDR3 length equals 13 residues. V lost 1 base, J lost 12 bases, and 13 bases lay in between. Germline CDR1 SGHVS, CDR2 FQNEAQ. The CDR3: CASSLEEGGVIYF. In DNA, the CDR3 is TGTGCCAGCAGCTTAGAAGAGGGGGGGGTCATATATTTT.

V usage is TRBV19 and J usage is TRBJ2-1; TRBD1 agrees at 9 bases. The V and J ends lost 5 bases and 4 bases, in that order; junction bases with no gene match: 6. The germline gives CDR1 LNHDA, CDR2 SQIVND (reference sequence). CDR3 length: 15 amino acids. This CDR3 reads CASSRGGTGYNEQFF. The CDR3 DNA reads TGTGCCAGTAGTCGGGGCGGGACAGGGTACAATGAGCAGTTCTTC.

The CDR3 reads CAISEAGQGLNQPQHF. CDR3 DNA: TGTGCCATCAGTGAGGCGGGACAGGGCCTAAATCAGCCCCAGCATTTT. The chain employs TRBV10-3 and TRBJ1-5, with 9 nucleotides matching TRBD1. V shed 2 bases and J 4 bases; nucleotides not matched to a gene: 6. Germline CDR1 is ENHRY and CDR2 is SYGVKD. The CDR3 is 16 amino acids.

CDR3 DNA sequence: TGTGCCAGTAGTATCCCGGCGGGACTGGGCACAGATACGCAGTATTTT. Protein sequence: CASSIPAGLGTDTQYF. The chain couples TRBV19 to TRBJ2-3; D possibly corresponds to TRBD2 (6 bases). This CDR3 comprises 16 residues. From germline, CDR1 is LNHDA and CDR2 SQIVND (reference sequence). Trimming shortened V by 3 bases and J by 1 base, and 14 bases separated the two germline ends.

About this clone: Other DNA sequences within the sample encode an identical CDR3. The chain joins TRBV6-5 to TRBJ1-5; D is undetermined. This CDR3 has 14 residues. Germline V CDR1 and CDR2: MNHEY, SVGAGI. V lost 0 bases, J lost 5 bases, and 8 bases lay in between. CDR3 sequence (DNA): TGTGCCAGCAGTTACTCGAGCGGGTATCAGCCCCAGCATTTT. Amino acids: CASSYSSGYQPQHF.

The chain has TRBV20-1 and TRBJ2-2; 9 nucleotides match TRBD1. The CDR3 covers 14 residues. The germline V gene has CDR1 DFQATT and CDR2 SNEGSKA (reference sequence). J gave up 7 bases and V 3 bases, and 6 bases lay outside the gene matches. Written as DNA, the CDR3 is TGCAGTGCTAGTCGGGACAGGGTACGCGGGGAGCTGTTTTTT. Its translation: CSASRDRVRGELFF.

V usage is TRBV28 and J usage is TRBJ1-1; 8 bases match TRBD1. Germline V gives CDR1 MDHEN, CDR2 SYDVKM. J gave up 2 bases and V 2 bases, and 10 bases lay outside the gene matches. The CDR3 length is 17 residues. DNA for the CDR3: TGTGCCAGCAGTTTACAGGGGGCGGCCCGCTTAAACACTGAAGCTTTCTTT. Translated, it gives CASSLQGAARLNTEAFF.

This sequence joins TRBV5-1 and TRBJ2-2; 10 bases map to TRBD1. Unmatched junction bases numbered 6, after V lost 5 bases and J lost 2 bases. The CDR3 contains 16 residues. Germline V gene sequence: CDR1 SGHRS, CDR2 YFSETQ. CDR3: CASSPRTGGNTGELFF. CDR3 bases: TGCGCCAGCAGTCCTAGGACAGGGGGTAACACCGGGGAGCTGTTTTTT.

This clone was counted once. The genes are TRBV7-9 and TRBJ2-7, with 7 bases matching TRBD1. Unmatched junction bases numbered 7, after V lost 4 bases and J lost 1 base. This CDR3 contains 15 residues. From germline, CDR1 is SEHNR and CDR2 FQNEAQ (reference sequence). The CDR3 is CASSSSRGRSYEQYF. CDR3 bases: TGTGCCAGCAGCTCTTCAAGGGGGCGGTCCTACGAGCAGTACTTC. Combining the CDR3 with reference TRBV7-9 and TRBJ2-7 gives the whole variable domain DTGVSQNPRHKITKRGQNVTFRCDPISEHNRLYWYRQTLGQGPEFLTYFQNEAQLEKSRLLSDRFSAERPKGSFSTLEIQRTEQGDSAMYLCASSSSRGRSYEQYFGPGTRLTVT.

This chain uses TRBV3-1 (or the pseudogene TRBV3-2) with TRBJ2-5, with D perhaps matching TRBD1 (6 bases). Germline V gene lookup returns CDR1 LGHDT and CDR2 YNNKEL (reference sequence). This CDR3 region has 16 residues. V lost 3 bases to trimming and J lost 5 bases, with 19 bases between them. CDR3 DNA sequence: TGTGCCAGCAGCCACGCCCAGACAGGTTCGCGGGAGACCCAGTACTTC. This codes for CASSHAQTGSRETQYF.

This chain uses TRBV11-2 with TRBJ2-5, with a tentative D call TRBD1 (6 bases). The CDR3 runs to 13 residues. Between the trimmed V and J ends, which lost 8 bases and 1 base, there was a span of 11 bases. CDR1 and CDR2 (germline): SGHAT, FQNNGV. For the CDR3, the DNA is TGTGCCAGCTCTTCACAGGGCCAAGAGACCCAGTACTTC. Translated, it gives CASSSQGQETQYF.

V and J are TRBV7-9 and TRBJ1-3; D may be TRBD1 (6 bases). CDR3 length: 14 residues. Germline assignment: CDR1 SEHNR and CDR2 FQNEAQ (reference sequence). The V gene lost 6 bases and the J gene lost 0 bases, with 9 bases spanning the gap. The CDR3 nucleotides are TGTGCCAGCAGTTCGGACAGCTCTGGAAACACCATATATTTT. Amino acid sequence: CASSSDSSGNTIYF.

The rearrangement links TRBV6-5 to TRBJ2-7, with a weak D call TRBD1 (6 bases). Looked up from germline, CDR1 is MNHEY and CDR2 is SVGAGI. The CDR3 runs to 14 residues. The V end lost 6 bases, the J end lost 2 bases, and 14 bases lay between the germline ends. The CDR3: CASRFQQGTYEQYF. CDR3 bases: TGTGCCAGCAGGTTCCAACAGGGTACCTACGAGCAGTACTTC.

V and J are TRBV11-1 and TRBJ2-3; a weak D match, TRBD1 (6 bases). This CDR3 is built from 16 residues. Trimming removed 5 bases from V and 0 bases from J, with 15 bases in between. CDR1 is SGHAT, CDR2 FQDESV, per germline (reference sequence). CDR3 nucleotide sequence: TGTGCCAGCAGCACACAGGACAGTCTGAGCACAGATACGCAGTATTTT. Its translation is CASSTQDSLSTDTQYF.

J is TRBJ2-1 and V is TRBV7-8, with 8 bases aligning to TRBD1. The CDR3 loop spans 14 amino acids. Per germline, CDR1 SGHVS and CDR2 FQNEAQ. The trim removed 5 bases at V and 6 bases at J, leaving 6 bases unmatched. CDR3 in amino acids: CASSTRTGSNEQFF. CDR3 nucleotides: TGTGCCAGCAGCACCCGGACAGGGTCCAATGAGCAGTTCTTC.

V usage is TRBV14 and J usage is TRBJ1-2; D call uncertain. V was shortened by 2 bases and J by 4 bases, with 14 bases between the two germline ends. The CDR3 extends over 15 amino acids. CDR1 and CDR2 (germline): SGHDN, FVKESK. The CDR3 nucleotides read TGTGCCAGCAGCCAATTAGCCGCTATTGGCTATGGCTACACCTTC. Protein product: CASSQLAAIGYGYTF.

The CDR3 region is CASSPQRDTEAFF. DNA of the CDR3: TGTGCCAGCAGCCCTCAGAGGGACACTGAAGCTTTCTTT. The rearrangement links TRBV7-2 to TRBJ1-1; no reliable D call. The ends were cut back, 5 bases at V and 3 bases at J, with 10 bases in the middle. The V gene's germline CDR1 is SGHTA and CDR2 FQGNSA. The CDR3 totals 13 residues. Together with reference TRBV7-2 and TRBJ1-1, the CDR3 gives the full variable domain: GAGVSQSPSNKVTEKGKDVELRCDPISGHTALYWYRQSLGQGLEFLIYFQGNSAPDKSGLPSDRFSAERTGGSVSTLTIQRTQQEDSAVYLCASSPQRDTEAFFGQGTRLTVV.